Sequencing of this T cell receptor beta chain was carried out in a study of OX40 agonist ivuxolimab in advanced cancers. This CDR3 contains 13 residues. Germline CDR1 reads MNHNY; CDR2 reads SVGAGI (reference sequence). With 6 bases removed from V and 11 bases from J, the gap between germline ends came to 17 bases. Here immunoSEQ multiplex PCR was the method, and the copy in TCRdb shows in-frame clones only, minus some. The sample holds around 80,000 clones, approximately 90% seen once. The chain employs TRBV6-6 and TRBJ1-5; TRBD1 is a possible D gene (6 bases). The clonotype originates from an adult with an advanced solid tumor such as melanoma, head and neck, liver or kidney cancer. Sequencing was performed on CD4+ or CD8+ T cells sorted from blood, taken in a trial of the OX40 agonist ivuxolimab. CDR3 residues: CASRPQGSPTQHF. The CDR3 DNA reads as TGTGCCAGCAGGCCGCAGGGGTCCCCGACCCAGCATTTT.